Sequencing of this TCR beta chain was carried out in a study of breast tumors, draining lymph nodes, adjacent tissues. Study-wide points: Luminal-like breast cancer showed significantly greater tumor-nontumor repertoire similarity than basal-like breast cancer did. Compared with lymph nodes, tumors were less diverse; compared with nontumor tissue, more.

There are many counts of this clonotype. Its antigen is unidentified. The germline V gene encodes CDR1 SNHLY and CDR2 FYNNEI. Deletions cut 5 bases from V and 0 bases from J, with 5 bases between. The CDR3 sequence is 13 residues long. TCRdb analysed the multiplex PCR reads with MiXCR anew, one entry per CDR3 protein. The repertoire includes tens of thousands of distinct CDR3 sequences, approximately 54% of them detected once, and roughly 19% sits in the top ten. The origin of this receptor is a female donor with breast cancer. Some clones in this sample may be carry-over from other donors' samples. This rearrangement joins TRBV2 to TRBJ1-5, with unresolved D. What was sequenced was breast tumor tissue. CDR3: CASSSDSNQPQHF. The CDR3 DNA reads as TGTGCCAGCAGTAGCGATAGCAATCAGCCCCAGCATTTT.